This TCR beta chain was identified during a study of a mutant IDH1 vaccine in newly diagnosed glioma. Described time point: week 23, last vaccination. Every single dose of the vaccine, 300 ug of mutant IDH1 20-mer peptide, came with topical imiquimod. Germline V lookup: CDR1 SNHLY, CDR2 FYNNEI. Trimming took off 3 bases at V and 0 bases at J, with 8 bases between the two ends. CDR3 length: 15 residues. Details on this clone: Its specificity is not known.

TCRdb's copy holds only in-frame clones and misses some; the assay was immunoSEQ multiplex PCR. The data hold tens of thousands of clones, with 85% to 90% observed a single time. V is TRBV2 and J is TRBJ2-2; the D gene is possibly TRBD1 (6 bases). The material was PBMCs, obtained from a glioma patient whose treatment included an IDH1 peptide vaccine. This clonotype originated in a man aged 35 to 55 with glioma. This CDR3 is CASSEQGTNTGELFF. The CDR3 DNA reads TGTGCCAGCAGTGAGCAGGGGACGAACACCGGGGAGCTGTTTTTT.